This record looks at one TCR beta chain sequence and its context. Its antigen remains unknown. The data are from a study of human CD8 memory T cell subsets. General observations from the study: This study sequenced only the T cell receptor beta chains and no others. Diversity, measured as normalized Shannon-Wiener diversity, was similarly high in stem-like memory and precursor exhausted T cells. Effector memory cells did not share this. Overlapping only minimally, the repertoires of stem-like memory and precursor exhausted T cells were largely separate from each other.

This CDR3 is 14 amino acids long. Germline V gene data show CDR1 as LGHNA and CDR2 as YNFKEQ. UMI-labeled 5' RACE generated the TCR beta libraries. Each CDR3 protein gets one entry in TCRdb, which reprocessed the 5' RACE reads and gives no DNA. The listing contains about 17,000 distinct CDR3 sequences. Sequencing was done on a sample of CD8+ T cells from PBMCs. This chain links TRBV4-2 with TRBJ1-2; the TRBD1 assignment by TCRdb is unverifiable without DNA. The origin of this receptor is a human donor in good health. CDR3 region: CASSQEGGGPGYTF.